This TCR beta chain was documented in a study of T cells in Graves' hyperthyroidism and ophthalmopathy. Study-wide points: Blood also contained most expanded thyroid clonotypes above 0.001.

V was pared by 1 base and J by 3 bases, with 4 bases between. This CDR3 is 12 amino acids long. Per germline, CDR1 MDHEN and CDR2 SYDVKM. This clonotype was seen ten or more times. The target antigen is unknown. Any patient presenting with uncontrolled infection, other autoimmune disease, pregnancy or lactation was left out. Each 10 ml fresh peripheral blood draw supplied the PBMCs. TCR beta CDR3 regions were amplified from RNA. Carried out on the TCR CDR3, a first-round RT-PCR used the HTBI primer set. TCRdb itself ran the multiplex PCR reads through MiXCR, one entry per CDR3 protein. Of 550,000 to 800,000 distinct CDR3 sequences listed, 15% to 20% were seen once; the top ten hold less than 20%.

The sequence derives from a man aged 50 or older with Graves' hyperthyroidism. The V gene is TRBV28, the J gene TRBJ2-7; D unresolved. Sequenced material: blood. The CDR3 protein is CASSLSLYEQYF. The CDR3, as DNA: TGTGCCAGCAGTTTATCCCTCTACGAGCAGTACTTC.